Below, 25 T cell receptor beta chains from the same sample are listed, as sequenced in a study of beta chain features in type 1 diabetes. Every isolated RNA sample was fully reverse transcribed, so sequencing captured expressed TCRB transcripts. Generated by immunoSEQ multiplex PCR, the TCRdb table keeps only in-frame clones and is missing some. The sample contains around 600,000 clones, 9.5% to 15% of which appear only once. These receptors lack a known antigen. Study conclusions and caveats: Within each of all four CD4+ subsets, Type 1 diabetes patients had TCRB CDR3s that were moderately but significantly shorter.

Sequenced sample: naive CD4+ T cells from blood. The receptor set was obtained from a man aged 30 to 39 with type 1 diabetes.

This clone was counted a few times. V and J are TRBV28 and TRBJ1-4; tentative D call: TRBD1 (5 bases). The CDR3 is 15 residues long. Trimming removed 4 bases from V and 8 bases from J, with 17 bases in between. CDR1 MDHEN and CDR2 SYDVKM come from the germline V gene. This CDR3 reads CASSSPEARGEKLFF. In nucleotides, the CDR3 is TGTGCCAGCAGTTCCCCGGAGGCGCGGGGGGAAAAACTGTTTTTT.

The rearrangement uses TRBV9 and TRBJ2-1; D call uncertain. Germline V gene lookup returns CDR1 SGDLS and CDR2 YYNGEE. Trimming stripped 0 bases from V and 12 bases from J, with 16 bases between. CDR3 length equals 14 residues. This CDR3 is CASSVVFYNDAQFF. CDR3 coding DNA: TGTGCCAGCAGCGTAGTATTCTACAATGATGCGCAGTTCTTC.

The chain has TRBV30 and TRBJ1-2; 10 bases agree with TRBD1. Germline CDR1 reads GTSNPN; CDR2 reads SVGIG (reference sequence). This CDR3 region has 15 residues. V was clipped by 0 bases and J by 4 bases; unmatched bases: 5. This CDR3 is CAWSVPGQGSYGYTF. The CDR3 DNA reads TGTGCCTGGAGTGTACCGGGACAGGGGAGCTATGGCTACACCTTC.

J is TRBJ1-5 and V is TRBV2; weak D call: TRBD1 (5 bases). With 9 bases removed from V and 7 bases from J, the gap between germline ends came to 16 bases. CDR3 length: 13 amino acids. CDR1 is SNHLY, CDR2 FYNNEI, per germline. The CDR3 sequence is CASSGGARQPQHF. The CDR3 DNA is TGTGCCAGTTCCGGAGGGGCAAGGCAGCCCCAGCATTTT. The full variable domain, rest sourced from reference TRBV2 and TRBJ1-5, is EPEVTQTPSHQVTQMGQEVILRCVPISNHLYFYWYRQILGQKVEFLVSFYNNEISEKSEIFDDQFSVERPDGSNFTLKIRSTKLEDSAMYFCASSGGARQPQHFGDGTRLSIL.

This clone was detected only a few times. The chain couples TRBV7-9 to TRBJ2-4, with D perhaps matching TRBD1 or TRBD2 (6 bases each). The germline V gene has CDR1 SEHNR and CDR2 FQNEAQ (reference sequence). The CDR3 length is 15 residues. V was trimmed by 5 bases and J by 6 bases, leaving 17 bases between them. CDR3 DNA: TGTGCCAGCAGCCCCCCCGGGGGCGGAGTAAACATTCAGTACTTC. Protein: CASSPPGGGVNIQYF.

This clone was detected only a few times. This sequence joins TRBV4-3 and TRBJ1-6; D is unresolved. Germline V gives CDR1 LGHNA, CDR2 YSLEER. The CDR3 has 17 amino acids. V was shortened by 0 bases and J by 0 bases, with 9 bases between the two germline ends. The CDR3 here is CASSQDSGSSYNSPLHF. In DNA form, the CDR3 reads TGCGCCAGCAGCCAAGATTCGGGGAGCTCCTATAATTCACCCCTCCACTTT.

CDR3: CASRFGQGARVNTEAFF. In DNA form, the CDR3 reads TGTGCCAGCAGATTTGGACAGGGGGCACGGGTGAACACTGAAGCTTTCTTT. The V call is TRBV2, the J call TRBJ1-1, with 11 bases lining up with TRBD1. The CDR3 has 17 residues. J lost 0 bases, V lost 6 bases, and 9 bases had no gene match. The germline V gene has CDR1 SNHLY and CDR2 FYNNEI. The complete variable domain, with remaining parts taken from reference TRBV2 and TRBJ1-1, reads EPEVTQTPSHQVTQMGQEVILRCVPISNHLYFYWYRQILGQKVEFLVSFYNNEISEKSEIFDDQFSVERPDGSNFTLKIRSTKLEDSAMYFCASRFGQGARVNTEAFFGQGTRLTVV.

V and J are TRBV27 and TRBJ2-2, with TRBD2 identical over 8 bases. Per the germline V gene, CDR1 is MNHEY and CDR2 is SMNVEV (reference sequence). The CDR3 has 15 amino acids. Germline trimming cut 5 bases from V and 7 bases from J; bases unmatched to any gene: 9. The CDR3 reads CASSPIAGYYGELFF. CDR3 bases: TGTGCCAGCAGTCCGATAGCGGGATACTACGGGGAGCTGTTTTTT.

Only a few counts were recorded for this clone. The V gene is TRBV9, the J gene TRBJ2-2; possible D gene TRBD1, 6 bases. The CDR3 contains 15 residues. The V end lost 0 bases, the J end lost 6 bases, and 12 bases lay between the germline ends. The germline CDR1 and CDR2 sequences are SGDLS and YYNGEE. Here the CDR3 reads CASSVGNRAAGELFF. The CDR3 DNA reads as TGTGCCAGCAGCGTAGGGAACAGGGCAGCCGGGGAGCTGTTTTTT. The full variable domain, with the rest looked up from reference TRBV9 and TRBJ2-2, is DSGVTQTPKHLITATGQRVTLRCSPRSGDLSVYWYQQSLDQGLQFLIQYYNGEERAKGNILERFSAQQFPDLHSELNLSSLELGDSALYFCASSVGNRAAGELFFGEGSRLTVL.

This chain connects TRBV11-3 to TRBJ2-3; unclear D gene. V gave up 5 bases and J gave up 4 bases, with 13 bases separating them. Germline assignment: CDR1 SGHNT and CDR2 YENEEA. This CDR3 has 14 amino acids. CDR3 sequence (DNA): TGTGCCAGCAGCCGGAGCTGGGGTGCAGATACGCAGTATTTT. It encodes CASSRSWGADTQYF.

This clone has a handful of counts. This rearrangement joins TRBV7-8 to TRBJ2-5, with TRBD1 identical over 9 bases. The CDR3 spans 15 residues. Germline V gene lookup returns CDR1 SGHVS and CDR2 FQNEAQ. The junction had 5 bases not matched to a gene; V was cut back by 0 bases and J by 6 bases. The CDR3 DNA is TGTGCCAGCAGCTTAGCAGGGACAGGGTCGAAGACCCAGTACTTC. This gives the protein CASSLAGTGSKTQYF.

This clone was picked up a small number of times. Within the sample, other DNA sequences also encode this same CDR3. This sequence joins TRBV6-5 and TRBJ2-5; 9 bases line up with TRBD1. The germline CDR1 and CDR2 sequences are MNHEY and SVGAGI. Trimming removed 6 bases from V and 3 bases from J; junction bases left unmatched: 2. The CDR3 is made up of 13 amino acids. This CDR3 is CASSRDREETQYF. The CDR3 DNA reads as TGTGCCAGCAGCCGGGACAGGGAAGAGACCCAGTACTTC.

The chain combines TRBV7-2 with TRBJ1-2, with 7 bases aligning to TRBD1. V shed 3 bases and J 11 bases; nucleotides not matched to a gene: 9. The CDR3 has 13 amino acids. Germline CDR1 SGHTA, CDR2 FQGNSA. CDR3: CASSFPGQIEYTF. As DNA, the CDR3 is TGTGCCAGCAGCTTTCCGGGACAGATCGAATACACCTTC.

This clone was counted only a few times. This same CDR3 is encoded by further DNA sequences in the sample. V and J are TRBV7-9 and TRBJ2-7, with TRBD1 matching 7 bases. The CDR3 totals 12 residues. Germline CDR1 is SEHNR and CDR2 is FQNEAQ (reference sequence). Trimming took 5 bases from V and 4 from J; bases not matched to a gene: 2. As DNA, the CDR3 is TGTGCCAGCAGCCTACAGGGGTACGAGCAGTACTTC. Protein product: CASSLQGYEQYF.

V usage is TRBV25-1 and J usage is TRBJ1-3, with D tentatively TRBD1 (5 bases). Germline V CDR1 and CDR2: MGHDK, SYGVNS. CDR3 length: 16 amino acids. Trimming took off 3 bases at V and 2 bases at J, with 14 bases between the two ends. In DNA form, the CDR3 reads TGTGCCAGCAGTGATTGGCAGGGAGGCACTGGAAACACCATATATTTT. Protein product: CASSDWQGGTGNTIYF.

This clone turned up a few times. The CDR3 region has the DNA TGTGCCTGGAGTGTTAGTGACTCTGGAAACACCATATATTTT. Amino acid sequence: CAWSVSDSGNTIYF. This chain uses TRBV30 with TRBJ1-3, with D hard to call. Trimming took off 0 bases at V and 0 bases at J, with 6 bases between the two ends. CDR3 length: 14 residues. Per germline, CDR1 GTSNPN and CDR2 SVGIG (reference sequence).

The J gene is TRBJ1-2, the V gene TRBV7-8; 10 bases align to TRBD1. Germline-derived CDR1 and CDR2 are SGHVS and FQNEAQ. The CDR3 is 17 residues long. The V gene end was trimmed by 6 bases and the J gene end by 2 bases; junction bases not matched to a gene: 12. The CDR3 DNA follows: TGTGCCAGCAGACCCGCGGGGACAGGGGTTTTCAACTATGGCTACACCTTC. It is translated as CASRPAGTGVFNYGYTF.

Only a few counts were recorded for this clone. The chain employs TRBV25-1 and TRBJ2-6; no definite D call. Trimming stripped 1 base from V and 0 bases from J, with 1 base between. This CDR3 has 14 amino acids. Germline V gene data show CDR1 as MGHDK and CDR2 as SYGVNS. The CDR3 nucleotides are TGTGCCAGCAGTGAATTCTCTGGGGCCAACGTCCTGACTTTC. Translation gives CASSEFSGANVLTF.

This chain links TRBV28 with TRBJ2-5; TRBD2 might be the D (5 bases). The CDR3 length is 18 residues. Trimming cost V 1 base and J 3 bases, with 21 bases left between them. Germline V gives CDR1 MDHEN, CDR2 SYDVKM. The CDR3 DNA is TGTGCCAGCAGTTTATTTATCGGACTCACCCCTGCGGAAGAGACCCAGTACTTC. Its protein product is CASSLFIGLTPAEETQYF.

This sequence joins TRBV2 and TRBJ2-5, with D tentatively TRBD2 (6 bases). The CDR3 totals 13 residues. CDR1 SNHLY and CDR2 FYNNEI come from the germline V gene. V lost 11 bases and J 5 bases, leaving 18 bases between the germline ends. For the CDR3, the DNA is TGTGCCGGAGGGCCCGTTACTGTGGAGACCCAGTACTTC. Translation gives CAGGPVTVETQYF.

This clone appeared a few times. The chain is built from TRBV7-6 and TRBJ2-7; the match to TRBD1 covers 7 bases. CDR1 and CDR2 from the germline V gene are SGHVS and FNYEAQ. V was clipped by 4 bases and J by 7 bases; unmatched bases: 10. This CDR3 spans 14 amino acids. CDR3 nucleotides: TGTGCCAGCAGCTCAGGGACAGTCCCAGGGGAGCAGTACTTC. This translates into CASSSGTVPGEQYF.

This clone was detected only a few times. The chain combines TRBV19 with TRBJ1-1; D is uncertain. Germline V gene data show CDR1 as LNHDA and CDR2 as SQIVND (reference sequence). Trimming removed 9 bases at V and 6 bases at J, with 14 bases between. The CDR3 extends over 12 amino acids. The CDR3 DNA reads TGTGCCAGCAACTTAGAAGGCGCTGAAGCTTTCTTT. Protein sequence: CASNLEGAEAFF. The entire variable domain, with the rest obtained from reference TRBV19 and TRBJ1-1, is as follows: DGGITQSPKYLFRKEGQNVTLSCEQNLNHDAMYWYRQDPGQGLRLIYYSQIVNDFQKGDIAEGYSVSREKKESFPLTVTSAQKNPTAFYLCASNLEGAEAFFGQGTRLTVV.

The chain recombines TRBV23-1 with TRBJ2-2; weak D call: TRBD1 (6 bases). TRBV23-1 is flagged as an ORF with uncertain function. The germline V and J ends were trimmed by 5 bases and 3 bases, with 13 bases remaining between them. This CDR3 has 15 residues. For the CDR3, the DNA is TGCGCCAGCAGTTTCAGGGGACGGGACACCGGGGAGCTGTTTTTT. Translating gives CASSFRGRDTGELFF.

The V gene is TRBV4-3, the J gene TRBJ1-5; TRBD1 aligns across 7 bases. The ends lost 4 bases at V and 5 bases at J; junction bases unmatched: 2. The germline gives CDR1 LGHNA, CDR2 YSLEER. The CDR3 consists of 13 residues. The DNA of the CDR3 is TGCGCCAGCAGCCGCGACAGGGATCAGCCCCAGCATTTT. Residues: CASSRDRDQPQHF.

The chain is built from TRBV2 and TRBJ2-3; 7 nucleotides agree with TRBD2. The germline V gene has CDR1 SNHLY and CDR2 FYNNEI. This CDR3 has 17 residues. V lost 4 bases to trimming and J lost 0 bases; unmatched junction nucleotides: 10. The CDR3 DNA is TGTGCCAGCAGTGCGAATCCTAGCGGTGCTAGCACAGATACGCAGTATTTT. This codes for CASSANPSGASTDTQYF. Variable domain in full (rest from reference TRBV2 and TRBJ2-3): EPEVTQTPSHQVTQMGQEVILRCVPISNHLYFYWYRQILGQKVEFLVSFYNNEISEKSEIFDDQFSVERPDGSNFTLKIRSTKLEDSAMYFCASSANPSGASTDTQYFGPGTRLTVL.